Shown below are 12 T cell receptor beta chains from a single sample sequenced in a study of blood T cells in healthy people across ages. A sample-barcoded 5' primer and a J-beta primer mix were used in a second PCR of about 6 to 12 cycles. TCRdb itself ran the 5' RACE reads through MiXCR, one entry per CDR3 protein. The repertoire includes 1.5 million to 2 million distinct CDR3 sequences, about 50% of them detected once, and less than 2.5% sits in the top ten. The specimen sequenced was blood. The source is a woman aged 40 to 50 in good health.

The rearrangement joins TRBV20-1 to TRBJ2-7, with 12 bases aligning to TRBD2. V lost 6 bases, J lost 2 bases, and 8 bases stayed unmatched. Germline V gene lookup returns CDR1 DFQATT and CDR2 SNEGSKA (reference sequence). The CDR3 runs to 15 residues. CDR3 DNA sequence: TGCAGTGCCATGACCCTAGCGGGGGGGCCCTACGAGCAGTACTTC. This encodes CSAMTLAGGPYEQYF.

The rearrangement joins TRBV29-1 to TRBJ1-2, with D tentatively TRBD1 (5 bases). The CDR3 contains 15 residues. Trimming pared 6 bases from V and 2 bases from J, leaving 19 bases between. Germline loops: CDR1 SQVTM, CDR2 ANQGSEA. DNA of the CDR3: TGCAGCGTGCTGGGGGGGATGGAGGGCAACTATGGCTACACCTTC. Its translation is CSVLGGMEGNYGYTF.

V usage is TRBV20-1 and J usage is TRBJ1-2; 8 bases align to TRBD1. V gave up 2 bases and J gave up 4 bases; unmatched junction bases: 3. Germline V gene lookup returns CDR1 DFQATT and CDR2 SNEGSKA (reference sequence). This CDR3 spans 13 amino acids. The CDR3 bases are TGCAGTGCTAGACCAGACAGGGGCTATGGCTACACCTTC. The encoded protein is CSARPDRGYGYTF.

This clonotype has only one observation. The chain joins TRBV12-3 or TRBV12-4 to TRBJ2-1, with 7 bases matching TRBD2. The length of the CDR3 is 13 residues. After removal of 6 bases from V and 8 bases from J, the junction contained 7 bases not matched to a gene. DNA of the CDR3: TGTGCCAGCAGGTCCGGGGGGAACGATGAGCAGTTCTTC. The encoded protein is CASRSGGNDEQFF.

This clonotype was counted only a few times. The gene calls are TRBV2 and TRBJ2-5; TRBD1 agrees at 10 bases. The V gene's germline CDR1 is SNHLY and CDR2 FYNNEI. This CDR3 region has 16 residues. V shed 8 bases and J 1 base; nucleotides not matched to a gene: 10. CDR3 amino acids: CASGIRDRGPQETQYF. The CDR3 bases are TGTGCCAGCGGGATCCGGGACAGGGGTCCCCAAGAGACCCAGTACTTC.

This clonotype showed up just a few times. The V call is TRBV28, the J call TRBJ1-2; 7 bases agree with TRBD1. CDR1 and CDR2 (germline): MDHEN, SYDVKM. With V trimmed by 5 bases and J by 4 bases, 10 bases remained unmatched. The CDR3 is made up of 15 amino acids. The CDR3 is CASSILTGSTYGYTF. For the CDR3, the DNA is TGTGCCAGCAGTATCCTGACAGGGAGTACCTATGGCTACACCTTC.

The chain uses TRBV7-9 and TRBJ2-3; possibly TRBD1 for D (6 bases). The CDR3 is 14 amino acids. Trimming pared 5 bases from V and 5 bases from J, leaving 14 bases between. Per the germline V gene, CDR1 is SEHNR and CDR2 is FQNEAQ (reference sequence). The CDR3 here is CASSRLQGKDTQYF. In nucleotides, the CDR3 is TGTGCCAGCAGCCGTTTACAGGGAAAAGATACGCAGTATTTT.

This clonotype has just a few counts. The J gene is TRBJ1-2, the V gene TRBV10-2, with 9 bases that match TRBD1. V trimming: 8 bases; J trimming: 2 bases; junction bases outside the gene matches: 6. Germline CDR1 is WSHSY and CDR2 is SAAADI. This CDR3 has 14 residues. The chain's CDR3 is CASSGTGLNYGYTF. CDR3 bases: TGCGCCAGCTCCGGGACAGGGCTCAACTATGGCTACACCTTC.

The chain couples TRBV29-1 to TRBJ1-2; a weak D match, TRBD1 (5 bases). V gave up 0 bases and J gave up 5 bases, with 19 bases separating them. Germline-derived CDR1 and CDR2 are SQVTM and ANQGSEA. CDR3 size: 16 residues. CDR3 loop: CSVEDPPGGGSYGYTF. The CDR3 nucleotides read TGCAGCGTTGAAGATCCCCCGGGGGGTGGGTCTTATGGCTACACCTTC. Full variable domain (rest looked up from reference TRBV29-1 and TRBJ1-2): SAVISQKPSRDICQRGTSLTIQCQVDSQVTMMFWYRQQPGQSLTLIATANQGSEATYESGFVIDKFPISRPNLTFSTLTVSNMSPEDSSIYLCSVEDPPGGGSYGYTFGSGTRLTVV.

A remark on this clonotype: The junction differs from germline at one of its ends, possibly a read error. The genes are TRBV6-1 and TRBJ2-1; 9 bases align to TRBD1. Germline CDR1 is MNHNS and CDR2 is SASEGT. CDR3 length: 15 amino acids. The CDR3 loop is CASRFGTGRSNKQFF. The CDR3 coding sequence is TGTGCCAGCAGATTTGGGACAGGGAGGTCCAATAAGCAGTTCTTC.

The chain combines TRBV6-2 or TRBV6-3 with TRBJ2-7; TRBD2 might be the D (7 bases). From germline, CDR1 is MNHEY and CDR2 SVGEGT. V lost 6 bases and J lost 0, with 12 bases in between. The CDR3 has 14 residues. CDR3 sequence (DNA): TGTGCCAGCAGGCGGGGGCCTATCTCCTACGAGCAGTACTTC. Its translation is CASRRGPISYEQYF.

V usage is TRBV12-3 or TRBV12-4 and J usage is TRBJ1-2; D gene ambiguous. The germline V and J ends were trimmed by 7 bases and 4 bases, with 10 bases remaining between them. The CDR3 is made up of 12 amino acids. In nucleotides, the CDR3 is TGTGCCAGCACAAAGGAACTCTATGGCTACACCTTC. This sequence encodes CASTKELYGYTF.